These 15 T cell receptor beta chains were all obtained from the same sample, sequenced in a study of blood T cell repertoires in COVID-19. Method: immunoSEQ multiplex PCR; TCRdb's copy keeps in-frame clones and lacks some. The table has roughly 70,000 clones, roughly 77% seen once. The sample taken for sequencing was peripheral blood. These receptors were collected from a woman in her sixties or seventies with acute or convalescent COVID-19.

The J gene is TRBJ1-5, the V gene TRBV6-4; TRBD1 might be the D (6 bases). Trimming shortened V by 3 bases and J by 7 bases, and 10 bases separated the two germline ends. Per the germline V gene, CDR1 is MRHNA and CDR2 is SNTAGT. The CDR3 totals 13 residues. CDR3 region: CASSEARGQPQHF. The CDR3 DNA follows: TGTGCCAGCAGTGAGGCCAGGGGCCAGCCCCAGCATTTT.

The chain links TRBV6-4 to TRBJ1-2; D unclear. CDR3 length: 13 amino acids. Germline V CDR1 and CDR2: MRHNA, SNTAGT. V lost 0 bases and J 8 bases, leaving 10 bases between the germline ends. For the CDR3, the DNA is TGTGCCAGCAGTGACTCGCGCGTAAAGGGCTACACCTTC. Its translation is CASSDSRVKGYTF.

The chain links TRBV7-8 to TRBJ1-1; D unresolved. Germline assignment: CDR1 SGHVS and CDR2 FQNEAQ. This CDR3 region has 14 residues. Trimming pared 3 bases from V and 3 bases from J, leaving 11 bases between. The CDR3 loop reads CASSFKYGDTEAFF. CDR3 DNA: TGTGCCAGCAGCTTTAAGTACGGAGACACTGAAGCTTTCTTT.

The rearrangement uses TRBV5-6 and TRBJ1-5; TRBD1 matches 8 bases. Germline V gene lookup returns CDR1 SGHDT and CDR2 YYEEEE. The CDR3 has 16 residues. V dropped 0 bases and J dropped 0; count of bases not matched to a gene: 2. The CDR3 is CASSLGTGHSNQPQHF. The CDR3 region has the DNA TGTGCCAGCAGCTTGGGGACAGGGCATAGCAATCAGCCCCAGCATTTT.

J is TRBJ1-3 and V is TRBV24-1; 8 nucleotides align to TRBD1. The ends lost 6 bases at V and 0 bases at J; junction bases unmatched: 3. Per the germline V gene, CDR1 is KGHDR and CDR2 is SFDVKD. The CDR3 has 15 amino acids. In nucleotides, the CDR3 is TGTGCCACCAGTACAGGGGGAGCCTCTGGAAACACCATATATTTT. The encoded protein is CATSTGGASGNTIYF.

This sequence joins TRBV18 and TRBJ1-1; D perhaps matches TRBD1 (6 bases). Germline values: CDR1 KGHSH, CDR2 LQKENI. The CDR3 is 15 residues long. V lost 6 bases, J lost 7 bases, and 21 bases lay in between. CDR3 bases: TGTGCCAGCTCTATTGGGGGCATTGGAGGCGGTGAAGCTTTCTTT. It specifies CASSIGGIGGGEAFF.

In this sample, this clone turned up a few times. V and J are TRBV7-8 and TRBJ1-4; 7 bases are shared with TRBD1. J was trimmed by 5 bases and V by 5 bases; bases with no gene match: 5. The CDR3 is made up of 14 amino acids. The V gene's germline CDR1 is SGHVS and CDR2 FQNEAQ. CDR3 in amino acids: CASSPGQINEKLFF. In nucleotides, the CDR3 is TGTGCCAGCAGCCCGGGACAGATAAATGAAAAACTGTTTTTT. The complete variable domain, with remaining parts taken from reference TRBV7-8 and TRBJ1-4, reads GAGVSQSPRYKVAKRGQDVALRCDPISGHVSLFWYQQALGQGPEFLTYFQNEAQLDKSGLPSDRFFAERPEGSVSTLKIQRTQQEDSAVYLCASSPGQINEKLFFGSGTQLSVL.

The chain couples TRBV5-4 to TRBJ2-1; the D is unclear. Germline V gene data show CDR1 as SGHNT and CDR2 as YYREEE (reference sequence). The V end was cut by 0 bases, the J end by 4 bases, with 11 bases between. The CDR3 length is 15 residues. The DNA of the CDR3 is TGTGCCAGCAGCTTGGGACCCCCACAGTACAATGAGCAGTTCTTC. As protein: CASSLGPPQYNEQFF.

V gene TRBV28 combines with J gene TRBJ1-5; no clear D. Trimming took off 6 bases at V and 7 bases at J, with 10 bases between the two ends. The CDR3 is 12 residues long. Germline lookup yields CDR1 MDHEN and CDR2 SYDVKM. Here the CDR3 reads CASRLPPQPQHF. CDR3 nucleotides: TGTGCCAGCAGACTCCCACCGCAGCCCCAGCATTTT.

This chain links TRBV21-1 with TRBJ2-7; the tabulated D call, TRBD1, remains unverified against the DNA. TRBV21-1 constitutes a pseudogene. This CDR3 has 15 residues. The DNA for the CDR3 is TGTGCCAGCAGCCTCGCCCAGGGGGCGACCTACGAGCAGTACTTC. Protein sequence: CASSLAQGATYEQYF.

This clone was observed once. The J gene is TRBJ1-2, the V gene TRBV13; the D gene is possibly TRBD1 (5 bases). The V gene lost 5 bases and the J gene lost 5 bases, with 21 bases spanning the gap. Germline loops: CDR1 PRHDT, CDR2 FYEKMQ (reference sequence). The CDR3 totals 16 residues. DNA for the CDR3: TGTGCCAGCAGCCACCCCGGGGAGGGGAGGTCGTATGGCTACACCTTC. This translates into CASSHPGEGRSYGYTF.

The chain carries TRBV29-1 and TRBJ2-7, with D unresolved. The V end was cut by 4 bases, the J end by 4 bases, with 11 bases between. The CDR3 spans 12 residues. From germline, CDR1 is SQVTM and CDR2 ANQGSEA. The CDR3 protein is CSVGPSLYEQYF. The CDR3 DNA is TGCAGCGTTGGTCCTTCACTTTACGAGCAGTACTTC.

V usage is TRBV2 and J usage is TRBJ2-2, with D maybe TRBD1 (5 bases). Per germline, CDR1 SNHLY and CDR2 FYNNEI. The CDR3 covers 13 residues. Trimming shortened V by 4 bases and J by 4 bases, and 7 bases separated the two germline ends. The CDR3 nucleotides read TGTGCCAGCAGTGGACAGAGCACCGGGGAGCTGTTTTTT. It yields the protein CASSGQSTGELFF.

The V and J genes are TRBV5-1 and TRBJ1-1; 12 bases are shared with TRBD1. The V segment lost 4 bases and the J segment 5 bases; nucleotides outside the gene matches: 6. Germline CDR1 reads SGHRS; CDR2 reads YFSETQ. CDR3 length: 15 residues. The CDR3 sequence: CASSPGQGARTEAFF. As DNA, the CDR3 is TGCGCCAGCAGCCCGGGACAGGGGGCGAGAACTGAAGCTTTCTTT.

The chain has TRBV5-1 and TRBJ2-7; 9 bases are shared with TRBD1. V was pared by 3 bases and J by 0 bases, with 4 bases of the junction left unmatched. Germline V CDR1 and CDR2: SGHRS, YFSETQ. The CDR3 totals 15 residues. The CDR3 coding sequence is TGCGCCAGCAGCTGGGGGACAGGGATCTCCTACGAGCAGTACTTC. As protein: CASSWGTGISYEQYF.